The 13 T cell receptor beta chains reported below all come from one sample, sequenced in a study of T cells after yellow fever vaccination. From the 5' RACE reads, TCRdb called clonotypes with MiXCR, one entry per CDR3 protein. This table holds roughly 96,000 distinct CDR3 sequences, roughly 10% found once. The material sequenced was CD8+ T cells not binding an NS4B(214-222) dextramer, sorted from PBMCs, taken less than 16 days after the first yellow fever vaccination. These receptors all stem from a man between 18 and 29 years old who received the YFV17D yellow fever vaccine.

The genes are TRBV4-3 and TRBJ2-7; D unresolved. Germline CDR1 reads LGHNA; CDR2 reads YSLEER. The V end lost 1 base, the J end lost 4 bases, and 11 bases lay between the germline ends. The CDR3 length is 14 residues. CDR3 protein: CASSQGGYHYEQYV. CDR3 nucleotide sequence: TGCGCCAGCAGCCAAGGGGGTTACCATTACGAGCAGTACGTC.

This clonotype turned up a few times. The V call is TRBV15, the J call TRBJ2-7; 11 bases are shared with TRBD2. With V trimmed by 5 bases and J by 2 bases, 8 bases remained unmatched. Germline V gene lookup returns CDR1 LNHNV and CDR2 YYDKDF (reference sequence). There are 16 residues in the CDR3. The DNA for the CDR3 is TGTGCCACCAGCTACCCTAGCGGGGGGCCTACCTACGAGCAGTACTTC. Encoded protein: CATSYPSGGPTYEQYF.

This clonotype was seen only a few times. The V and J genes are TRBV12-3 or TRBV12-4 and TRBJ1-1, with D unclear. Trimming shortened V by 3 bases and J by 9 bases, and 11 bases separated the two germline ends. This CDR3 is 12 amino acids long. The CDR3 DNA sequence: TGTGCCAGCAGTTTGACCCTTCGCAAAGCTTTCTTT. Amino acids: CASSLTLRKAFF.

This clonotype was counted at least ten times. The chain uses TRBV20-1 and TRBJ2-3; D is possibly TRBD1 (6 bases). Germline V lookup: CDR1 DFQATT, CDR2 SNEGSKA (reference sequence). V was pared by 5 bases and J by 5 bases, with 17 bases between. The CDR3 length is 14 residues. CDR3 nucleotides: TGCAGTGCTCCAGGCCAGGGGTGGTTAGATACGCAGTATTTT. It codes for CSAPGQGWLDTQYF.

The sample holds a few counts of this clonotype. V gene TRBV11-2 combines with J gene TRBJ2-2, with 15 bases lining up with TRBD2. J lost 0 bases, V lost 5 bases, and 4 bases had no gene match. CDR1 and CDR2 (germline): SGHAT, FQNNGV. CDR3 size: 18 residues. CDR3: CASSHGLAGGPNTGELFF. The DNA of the CDR3 is TGTGCCAGCAGCCACGGACTAGCGGGGGGGCCGAACACCGGGGAGCTGTTTTTT.

This clonotype was seen a few times. V and J are TRBV19 and TRBJ2-1; the D gene is possibly TRBD1 (5 bases). V was shortened by 1 base and J by 4 bases, with 11 bases between the two germline ends. Germline CDR1 LNHDA, CDR2 SQIVND (reference sequence). CDR3 length equals 15 residues. The CDR3 spells CASSIVETEYNEQFF. CDR3 nucleotides: TGTGCCAGTAGTATAGTGGAGACAGAGTACAATGAGCAGTTCTTC.

The chain recombines TRBV4-3 with TRBJ2-5, with TRBD1 matching over 10 bases. Germline V gives CDR1 LGHNA, CDR2 YSLEER. This CDR3 spans 16 amino acids. Trimming removed 1 base from V and 5 bases from J; junction bases left unmatched: 7. CDR3 sequence: CASSQVRQGARETQYF. Written as DNA, the CDR3 is TGCGCCAGCAGCCAAGTTAGACAGGGGGCTCGGGAGACCCAGTACTTC.

This clonotype was counted a few times. The rearrangement links TRBV11-2 to TRBJ1-2, with D perhaps TRBD1 (6 bases). V was shortened by 6 bases and J by 8 bases, with 22 bases between the two germline ends. Germline loops: CDR1 SGHAT, CDR2 FQNNGV. The CDR3 is 15 amino acids. The CDR3 region is CASSPAGGGASGYTF. The CDR3 DNA reads TGTGCCAGCAGTCCTGCCGGGGGGGGGGCGTCCGGCTACACCTTC. Full variable domain (rest looked up from reference TRBV11-2 and TRBJ1-2): EAGVAQSPRYKIIEKRQSVAFWCNPISGHATLYWYQQILGQGPKLLIQFQNNGVVDDSQLPKDRFSAERLKGVDSTLKIQPAKLEDSAVYLCASSPAGGGASGYTFGSGTRLTVV.

The rearrangement uses TRBV18 and TRBJ1-1; a weak D match, TRBD1 (6 bases). The germline gives CDR1 KGHSH, CDR2 LQKENI. CDR3 length: 13 residues. V was trimmed by 4 bases and J by 5 bases, leaving 11 bases between them. The CDR3 loop is CASSQQGLTEAFF. The CDR3 nucleotides read TGTGCCAGCTCACAACAGGGATTGACTGAAGCTTTCTTT.

This clonotype was found a few times. The CDR3 region is CASSLGLGGVETQYF. As DNA, the CDR3 is TGTGCCAGCAGTTTAGGATTAGGGGGGGTGGAGACCCAGTACTTC. V and J are TRBV27 and TRBJ2-5; a possible D gene is TRBD2 (7 bases). Germline CDR1 is MNHEY and CDR2 is SMNVEV (reference sequence). There are 15 residues in the CDR3. V was shortened by 2 bases and J by 5 bases, with 15 bases between the two germline ends.

The rearrangement uses TRBV6-5 and TRBJ1-1, with D maybe TRBD1 (5 bases). CDR1 and CDR2 (germline): MNHEY, SVGAGI. The CDR3 has 14 residues. Trimming removed 2 bases at V and 1 base at J, with 8 bases between. The CDR3 nucleotides read TGTGCCAGCAGTTACAGGGGCCCGAACACTGAAGCTTTCTTT. Protein product: CASSYRGPNTEAFF.

This chain joins TRBV6-1 and TRBJ2-7; TRBD2 might be the D (5 bases). Germline V gene sequence: CDR1 MNHNS, CDR2 SASEGT. This CDR3 has 14 residues. Trimming removed 6 bases at V and 6 bases at J, with 18 bases between. The CDR3 nucleotides read TGTGCCAGCAGACCCCGAGGGCCCCCGGGCGAGCAGTACTTC. It specifies CASRPRGPPGEQYF.

In this sample, this clonotype turned up a few times. The rearrangement joins TRBV13 to TRBJ2-6; 7 bases are a match to TRBD1. The junction had 11 bases not matched to a gene; V was cut back by 5 bases and J by 1 base. There are 18 residues in the CDR3. CDR1 is PRHDT, CDR2 FYEKMQ, per germline (reference sequence). The CDR3 nucleotides are TGTGCCAGCAGCGGCACAGGGGACGCCTTATCTGGGGCCAACGTCCTGACTTTC. Encoded protein: CASSGTGDALSGANVLTF.